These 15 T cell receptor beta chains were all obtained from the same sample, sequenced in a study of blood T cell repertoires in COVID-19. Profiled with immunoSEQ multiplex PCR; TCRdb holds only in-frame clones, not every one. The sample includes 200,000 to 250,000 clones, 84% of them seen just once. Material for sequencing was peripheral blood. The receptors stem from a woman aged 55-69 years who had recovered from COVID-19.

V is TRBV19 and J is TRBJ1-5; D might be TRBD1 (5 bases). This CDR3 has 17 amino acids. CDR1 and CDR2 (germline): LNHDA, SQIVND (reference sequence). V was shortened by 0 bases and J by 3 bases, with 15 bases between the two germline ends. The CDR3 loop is CASSIDLWARDNQPQHF. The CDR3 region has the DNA TGTGCCAGTAGTATAGATCTATGGGCCAGGGACAATCAGCCCCAGCATTTT.

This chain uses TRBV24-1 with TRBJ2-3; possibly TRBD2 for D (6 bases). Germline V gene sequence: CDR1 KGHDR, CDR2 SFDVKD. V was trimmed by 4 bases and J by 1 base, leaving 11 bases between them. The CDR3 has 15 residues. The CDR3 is CATSDGTSGTDTQYF. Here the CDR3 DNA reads TGTGCCACCAGTGACGGGACTTCTGGCACAGATACGCAGTATTTT.

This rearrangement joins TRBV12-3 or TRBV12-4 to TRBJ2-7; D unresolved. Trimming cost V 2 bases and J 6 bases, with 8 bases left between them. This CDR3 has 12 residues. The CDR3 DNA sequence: TGTGCCAGCAGTTTATCTGGGCGCGAGCAGTACTTC. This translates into CASSLSGREQYF.

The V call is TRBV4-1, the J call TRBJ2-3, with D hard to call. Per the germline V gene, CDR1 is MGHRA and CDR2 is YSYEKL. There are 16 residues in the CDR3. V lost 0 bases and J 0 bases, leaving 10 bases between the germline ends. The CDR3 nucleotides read TGCGCCAGCAGCCAAGATCGGAGTTTGAGCACAGATACGCAGTATTTT. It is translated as CASSQDRSLSTDTQYF.

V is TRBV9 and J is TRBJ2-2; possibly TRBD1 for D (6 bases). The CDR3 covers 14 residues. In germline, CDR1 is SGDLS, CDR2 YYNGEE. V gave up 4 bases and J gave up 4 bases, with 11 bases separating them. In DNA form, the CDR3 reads TGTGCCAGCAGCTTCCTACAGGGCACCGGGGAGCTGTTTTTT. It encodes CASSFLQGTGELFF.

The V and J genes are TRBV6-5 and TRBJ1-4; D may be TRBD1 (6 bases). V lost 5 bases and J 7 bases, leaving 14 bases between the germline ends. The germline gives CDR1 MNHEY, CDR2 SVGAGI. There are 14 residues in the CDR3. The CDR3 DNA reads TGTGCCAGCAGTCTACTACAGGGAGCTGAAAAACTGTTTTTT. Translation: CASSLLQGAEKLFF.

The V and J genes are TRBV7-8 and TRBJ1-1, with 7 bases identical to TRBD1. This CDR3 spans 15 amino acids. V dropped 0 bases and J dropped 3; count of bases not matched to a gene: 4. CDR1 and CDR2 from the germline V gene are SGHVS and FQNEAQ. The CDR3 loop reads CASSLAEGADTEAFF. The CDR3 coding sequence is TGTGCCAGCAGCTTAGCGGAGGGGGCGGACACTGAAGCTTTCTTT.

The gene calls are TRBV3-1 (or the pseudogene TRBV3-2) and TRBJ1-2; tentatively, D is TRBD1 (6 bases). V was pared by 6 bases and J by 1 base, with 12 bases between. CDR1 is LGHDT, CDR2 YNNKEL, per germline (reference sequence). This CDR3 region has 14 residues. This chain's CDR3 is CASRNTGINYGYTF. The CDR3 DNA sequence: TGTGCCAGCAGAAATACAGGGATTAACTATGGCTACACCTTC.

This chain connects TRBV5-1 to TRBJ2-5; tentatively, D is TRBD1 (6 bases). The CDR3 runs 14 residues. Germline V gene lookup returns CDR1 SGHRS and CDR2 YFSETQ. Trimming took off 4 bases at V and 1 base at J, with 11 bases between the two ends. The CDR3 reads CASSAGTSQETQYF. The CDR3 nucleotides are TGCGCCAGCAGCGCAGGGACAAGCCAAGAGACCCAGTACTTC. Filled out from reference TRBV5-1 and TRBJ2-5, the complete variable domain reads KAGVTQTPRYLIKTRGQQVTLSCSPISGHRSVSWYQQTPGQGLQFLFEYFSETQRNKGNFPGRFSGRQFSNSRSEMNVSTLELGDSALYLCASSAGTSQETQYFGPGTRLLVL.

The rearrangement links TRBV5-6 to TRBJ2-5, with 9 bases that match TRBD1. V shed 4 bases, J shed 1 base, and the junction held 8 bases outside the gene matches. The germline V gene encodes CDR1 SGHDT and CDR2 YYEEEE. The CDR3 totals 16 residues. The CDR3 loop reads CASSVLGTGIQETQYF. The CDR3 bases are TGTGCCAGCAGCGTTCTCGGGACAGGGATCCAAGAGACCCAGTACTTC.

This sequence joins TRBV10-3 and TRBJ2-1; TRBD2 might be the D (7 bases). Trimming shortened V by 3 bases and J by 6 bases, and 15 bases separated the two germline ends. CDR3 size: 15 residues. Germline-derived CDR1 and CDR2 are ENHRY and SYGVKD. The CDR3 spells CAISDGGGLVNEQFF. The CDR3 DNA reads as TGTGCCATCAGTGATGGGGGGGGGCTGGTCAATGAGCAGTTCTTC.

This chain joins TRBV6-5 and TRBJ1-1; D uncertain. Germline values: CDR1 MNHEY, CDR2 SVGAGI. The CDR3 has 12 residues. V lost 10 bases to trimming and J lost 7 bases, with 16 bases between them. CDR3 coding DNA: TGTGCCACCCATCCCGGGTTTGGTGAAGCTTTCTTT. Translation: CATHPGFGEAFF.

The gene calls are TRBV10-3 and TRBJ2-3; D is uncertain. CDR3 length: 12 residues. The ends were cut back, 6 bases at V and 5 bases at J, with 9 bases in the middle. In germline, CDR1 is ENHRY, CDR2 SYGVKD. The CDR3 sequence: CAISPERDTQYF. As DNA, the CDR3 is TGTGCCATCAGCCCGGAGCGAGATACGCAGTATTTT.

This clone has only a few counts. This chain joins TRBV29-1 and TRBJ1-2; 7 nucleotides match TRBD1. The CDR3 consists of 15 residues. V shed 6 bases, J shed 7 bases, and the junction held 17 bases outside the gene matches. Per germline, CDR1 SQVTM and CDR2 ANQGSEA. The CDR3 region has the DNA TGCAGCGTCGGTTACAGGGGAGGTTTGGACGGTGGCTACACCTTC. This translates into CSVGYRGGLDGGYTF.

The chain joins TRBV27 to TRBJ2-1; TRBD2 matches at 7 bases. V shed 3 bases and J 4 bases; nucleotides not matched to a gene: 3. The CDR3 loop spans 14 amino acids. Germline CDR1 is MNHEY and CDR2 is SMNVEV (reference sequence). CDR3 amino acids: CASSFGGGYNEQFF. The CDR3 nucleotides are TGTGCCAGCAGTTTCGGCGGGGGATACAATGAGCAGTTCTTC.